This paragraph reports one T cell receptor beta chain. A far larger clone lies a single base away; this is likely a read error. The germline gives CDR1 SGHDT, CDR2 YYEEEE. The CDR3 covers 15 residues. Trimming removed 5 bases at V and 5 bases at J, with 17 bases between. Sequencing was at deep level. Source study methods: Filtering of immunoSEQ junctional sequences could not match full-length read filtering. Profiled with immunoSEQ multiplex PCR; TCRdb holds only in-frame clones, not every one. V, J and clone size derive from that table, while D and trimming were established from the DNA sequence. Of 450,000 to 500,000 clones listed, 79% are singletons. The data were obtained in a study of shared clonotypes between healthy human individuals.

The sample comprised PBMCs. J is TRBJ2-1 and V is TRBV5-6; possibly TRBD2 for D (5 bases). The TCR was taken from a woman aged 35 to 49 in good health. Some clones in this sample may be carry-over from other donors' samples. CDR3 region: CASSLSERANNEQFF. Written as DNA, the CDR3 is TGTGCCAGCAGTCTTAGCGAGAGGGCCAACAATGAGCAGTTCTTC.